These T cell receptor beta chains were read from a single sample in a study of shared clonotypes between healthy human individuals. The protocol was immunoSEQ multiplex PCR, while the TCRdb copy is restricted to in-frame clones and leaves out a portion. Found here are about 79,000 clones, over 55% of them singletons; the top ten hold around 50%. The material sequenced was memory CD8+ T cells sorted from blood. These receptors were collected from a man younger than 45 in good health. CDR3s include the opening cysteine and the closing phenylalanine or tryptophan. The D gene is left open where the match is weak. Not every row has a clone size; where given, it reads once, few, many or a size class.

TGTGCCAGCAGTAAACCGACAGGGGTCACTGAAGCTTTCTTT | CASSKPTGVTEAFF | TRBJ1-1 | TRBV28 | NA | TRBD1
TGCGCCAGCAGCGCAGGACTAGCGGGAGAGACCCAGTACTTC | CASSAGLAGETQYF | TRBJ2-5 | TRBV5-1 | once | TRBD2
TGTGCCAGCAGCGCGAGGGTTTCCGGCGGGAGGGCCCGTTACAATGAGCAGTTCTTC | CASSARVSGGRARYNEQFF | TRBJ2-1 | TRBV9 | NA | TRBD2
TGCAGCGTCTGGGGTGTCTCTGGAAACACCATATATTTT | CSVWGVSGNTIYF | TRBJ1-3 | TRBV29-1 | NA | NA
TGTGCCACCAGCAGAGGACTAGCGTCGGCGAAGAATGAGCAGTTCTTC | CATSRGLASAKNEQFF | TRBJ2-1 | TRBV15 | NA | TRBD2
TGTGCCAGCAGTTACTCGACCACAGATACGCAGTATTTT | CASSYSTTDTQYF | TRBJ2-3 | TRBV6-6 | NA | NA
TGTGCCAGCAGCTTGGTCATCTTCTACGAGCAGTACTTC | CASSLVIFYEQYF | TRBJ2-7 | TRBV5-4 | NA | NA
TGTGCCAGCAGTGACGGGAGGGCCACCGGGGAGCTGTTTTTT | CASSDGRATGELFF | TRBJ2-2 | TRBV6-4 | many | TRBD2
TGTGCCAGCAGTTATGGAGGGGAATATGAAGCTTTCTTT | CASSYGGEYEAFF | TRBJ1-1 | TRBV6-6 | NA | NA
TGTGCCACCGCTAGCGGGAGTGTGTCCACAGATACGCAGTATTTT | CATASGSVSTDTQYF | TRBJ2-3 | TRBV2 | NA | TRBD2
TGTGCCAGCAGTTTTAGCGGAGAATACAATGAGCAGTTCTTC | CASSFSGEYNEQFF | TRBJ2-1 | TRBV27 | NA | NA
TGTGCCAGCATGCCTGGGTCGGGGTTTGGTGCCTACGAGCAGTACTTC | CASMPGSGFGAYEQYF | TRBJ2-7 | TRBV28 | many | NA
TGTGCCAGCAGCTTCCGACTAGCGGGAGTAGATGAGCAGTACTTC | CASSFRLAGVDEQYF | TRBJ2-7 | TRBV11-1 | NA | TRBD2
TGTGCCACCACGTTGGGGGCGGGCCAGCCCCAGCATTTT | CATTLGAGQPQHF | TRBJ1-5 | TRBV2 | NA | NA
TGTGCCAGCAGCAAAAGGACAGGAGTGGGTCAGCCCCAGCATTTT | CASSKRTGVGQPQHF | TRBJ1-5 | TRBV13 | NA | TRBD1
TGTGCCAGCAGCTATTCAGGCTACGAGCAGTACTTC | CASSYSGYEQYF | TRBJ2-7 | TRBV7-2 | NA | NA
TGCGCCAGCAGCTTTACCGGAGGGAACACTGAAGCTTTCTTT | CASSFTGGNTEAFF | TRBJ1-1 | TRBV4-3 | NA | NA
TGCGCCAGCAGCCCAGAGGGGACACCTGGCTACGAGCAGTACTTC | CASSPEGTPGYEQYF | TRBJ2-7 | TRBV5-1 | NA | NA
TGTGCCAGCAGCTTAGAGGAGGGGACTCTCCGGGGGCAGTTCTTC | CASSLEEGTLRGQFF | TRBJ2-1 | TRBV13 | few | NA
TGCGCCAGCAGCTTAGTGCAGGGGCCCCCGATGAACACTGAAGCTTTCTTT | CASSLVQGPPMNTEAFF | TRBJ1-1 | TRBV5-1 | few | NA
TGTGCCAGCAGTTTACGGGGGGAAGACTATGGCTACACCTTC | CASSLRGEDYGYTF | TRBJ1-2 | TRBV28 | many | NA
TGTGCCAGCAGCGTAGGGGCAGGGGGCGGGAACACTGAAGCTTTCTTT | CASSVGAGGGNTEAFF | TRBJ1-1 | TRBV9 | NA | TRBD1
TGTGCCAGCAGCAAAGCGCTAGACTCTCTAATGGAAACAGATACGCAGTATTTT | CASSKALDSLMETDTQYF | TRBJ2-3 | TRBV21-1 | NA | NA
TGCAGCGTTCTTGTCGGGAACACTGAAGCTTTCTTT | CSVLVGNTEAFF | TRBJ1-1 | TRBV29-1 | many | NA
TGTGCCAGCAGTCTCCCGGACAGGGCAAAGGCAAACTCGGAGACCCAGTACTTC | CASSLPDRAKANSETQYF | TRBJ2-5 | TRBV28 | NA | TRBD1
TGCAGCGTTAGGGCGGGGGGCTTAAACACTGAAGCTTTCTTT | CSVRAGGLNTEAFF | TRBJ1-1 | TRBV29-1 | NA | NA
TGTGCCAGCTCAGCGACAGGGAAGAGCACCGGGGAGCTGTTTTTT | CASSATGKSTGELFF | TRBJ2-2 | TRBV18 | few | TRBD1
TGTGCCAGCAGTGAAGCCGGACGCTTGGAAAAACTGTTTTTT | CASSEAGRLEKLFF | TRBJ1-4 | TRBV6-1 | NA | NA
TGTGCCTCCCGGGACAGGGGAGTATACGAGCAGTACTTC | CASRDRGVYEQYF | TRBJ2-7 | TRBV2 | NA | TRBD1
TGTGCCAGCAGTGGGGCTTTCGCGCAGTACTTC | CASSGAFAQYF | TRBJ2-7 | TRBV28 | NA | NA
TGTGCCAGCAGTTCGCCAATTACTAGCGGGAGTGGCCATGAGCAGTTCTTC | CASSSPITSGSGHEQFF | TRBJ2-1 | TRBV28 | NA | TRBD2
TGTGCCAGCAGCTTCCAGGGGGCTGATCAGCCCCAGCATTTT | CASSFQGADQPQHF | TRBJ1-5 | TRBV5-5 | NA | TRBD1
TGCGCCAGCAGCCAAGATCTAAGCGGGAGGACAGATACGCAGTATTTT | CASSQDLSGRTDTQYF | TRBJ2-3 | TRBV4-3 | NA | TRBD2
TGTGCCAGCAGCTATAGGTTTGGGAACACTGAAGCTTTCTTT | CASSYRFGNTEAFF | TRBJ1-1 | TRBV5-4 | NA | NA
TGTGCCAGCAGTTTTCTACAGGGGAACGCTGAAGCTTTCTTT | CASSFLQGNAEAFF | TRBJ1-1 | TRBV6-5 | few | TRBD1
TGTGCCAGCAGCGTAGAAGTCCCAGATACGCAGTATTTT | CASSVEVPDTQYF | TRBJ2-3 | TRBV9 | NA | NA
TGCGCCAGCAGCCAAGATCTGGGATTTCTTGAGACCCAGTACTTC | CASSQDLGFLETQYF | TRBJ2-5 | TRBV4-3 | NA | NA
TGTGCCAGCAGCGTAGAACAGATCGGCTACGAGCAGTACTTC | CASSVEQIGYEQYF | TRBJ2-7 | TRBV9 | NA | NA
TGTGCCAGCAGTCGCGGGACAGGTGGCTACGAGCAGTACTTC | CASSRGTGGYEQYF | TRBJ2-7 | TRBV6-9 | NA | TRBD1
TGTGCCACCAGCAGAGGTCAGGGTAGCACAGATACGCAGTATTTT | CATSRGQGSTDTQYF | TRBJ2-3 | TRBV15 | NA | NA
TGTGCCAGCAGCTTCAAACAGGGGGCCCACGAGCAGTACTTC | CASSFKQGAHEQYF | TRBJ2-7 | TRBV5-8 | NA | TRBD1
TGTGCCAGCAGTGAGAGTCCCGAAGCTTTCTTT | CASSESPEAFF | TRBJ1-1 | TRBV2 | NA | NA
TGCAGCGGGGCGGGGAACCCCAAAGAGACCCAGTACTTC | CSGAGNPKETQYF | TRBJ2-5 | TRBV29-1 | NA | NA
TGCGCCAGCAGCAAGGGGGGACCGGACGAGCAGTACTTC | CASSKGGPDEQYF | TRBJ2-7 | TRBV5-1 | NA | NA
TGTGCCAGCAGTGAACTAGCGGGGAGCACAGATACGCAGTATTTT | CASSELAGSTDTQYF | TRBJ2-3 | TRBV6-4 | NA | TRBD2